The clone carrying this TCR beta chain was found once. These data belong to a study of T cell responses to AZD1222 COVID-19 vaccine. The CDR3 has 14 residues. Per germline, CDR1 SGHAT and CDR2 FQNNGV. Deletions cut 5 bases from V and 5 bases from J, with 13 bases between. The repertoire was sequenced with immunoSEQ multiplex PCR; TCRdb's copy has only in-frame clones and lacks some. Altogether 83,000 or so clones are present, around 86% being singletons, with the ten largest covering roughly 8.7%. The source is an adult in good health. Sequencing was performed on peripheral blood, taken on day 0 of AZD1222 vaccination. The V call is TRBV11-2, the J call TRBJ2-1; TRBD2 might be the D (6 bases). DNA for the CDR3: TGTGCCAGCAGCCTAGCGTCCACAAACAATGAGCAGTTCTTC. Translating it yields CASSLASTNNEQFF.